This T cell receptor (beta chain) was captured by sequencing in a study of shared clonotypes between healthy human individuals. The method was immunoSEQ multiplex PCR; TCRdb's version includes in-frame clones alone and lacks a portion of them. The sample carries around 2,000,000 clones, just over 90% recorded once. The CDR3 contains 13 residues. V shed 3 bases and J shed 6 bases, with 12 bases lying between them. CDR1 SGHDT and CDR2 YYEEEE come from the germline V gene. Positively selected for CCR7, the CD45RO-negative cells used as naive CD8 cells excluded terminally differentiated effector memory CD45RA+ cells.

This chain connects TRBV5-6 to TRBJ1-1; D possibly corresponds to TRBD1 (6 bases). The TCR was taken from a man aged 18 to 35 in good health. Some clones in this sample may be carry-over from other donors' samples. Specimen: naive CD8+ T cells from PBMCs. CDR3 protein: CASSYQGGAEAFF. DNA for the CDR3: TGTGCCAGCAGCTACCAAGGGGGGGCTGAAGCTTTCTTT.